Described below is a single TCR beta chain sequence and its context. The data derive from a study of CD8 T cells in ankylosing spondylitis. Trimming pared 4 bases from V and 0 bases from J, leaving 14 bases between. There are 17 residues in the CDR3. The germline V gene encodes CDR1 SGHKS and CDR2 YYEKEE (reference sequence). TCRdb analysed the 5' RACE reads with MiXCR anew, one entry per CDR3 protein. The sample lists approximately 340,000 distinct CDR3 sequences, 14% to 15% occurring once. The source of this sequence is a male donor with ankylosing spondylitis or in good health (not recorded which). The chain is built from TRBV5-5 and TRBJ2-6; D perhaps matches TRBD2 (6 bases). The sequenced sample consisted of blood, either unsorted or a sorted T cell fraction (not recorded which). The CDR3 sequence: CASSRGLVSSGANVLTF. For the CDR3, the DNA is TGTGCCAGCAGCCGGGGACTGGTCTCCTCTGGGGCCAACGTCCTGACTTTC.